The 7 T cell receptor beta chains listed next were all sequenced from one sample in a study of identical twins. Using its own MiXCR run on the 5' RACE reads, TCRdb lists one record per CDR3 protein. The top ten hold 7.2% of the sample, which has roughly 350,000 distinct CDR3 sequences, over 9% seen once. The sample was also reused in another study, on yellow fever vaccine responses in identical twins.

The specimen sequenced was CD8+ T cells sorted from blood. The source of these receptors is a young woman in good health.

The sample holds many counts of this clonotype. This chain uses TRBV25-1 with TRBJ2-7; no firm D call. The CDR3 covers 11 residues. The germline V and J ends were trimmed by 7 bases and 5 bases, with 9 bases remaining between them. The V gene's germline CDR1 is MGHDK and CDR2 SYGVNS. The CDR3 spells CASTKDHEQYV. The CDR3 bases are TGTGCCAGCACAAAAGACCACGAGCAGTACGTC.

This clonotype has only a few counts. The rearrangement links TRBV4-1 to TRBJ1-5; D is possibly TRBD1 (5 bases). CDR3 length equals 15 residues. Germline CDR1 reads MGHRA; CDR2 reads YSYEKL. V lost 4 bases and J 5 bases, leaving 15 bases between the germline ends. CDR3 amino acids: CASSLRDSGDQPQHF. CDR3 bases: TGCGCCAGCAGCCTCCGGGACTCGGGGGATCAGCCCCAGCATTTT.

The chain links TRBV12-3 or TRBV12-4 to TRBJ1-1, with D possibly TRBD1 on 6 matching bases. CDR3 size: 15 residues. V was clipped by 5 bases and J by 1 base, with 14 bases between them. The chain's CDR3 is CASSRLQGRNTEAFF. CDR3 DNA: TGTGCCAGCAGTCGACTACAGGGACGGAACACTGAAGCTTTCTTT.

V gene TRBV15 combines with J gene TRBJ2-1, with 7 bases that match TRBD2. This CDR3 has 17 residues. V gave up 0 bases and J gave up 6 bases; unmatched junction bases: 11. Germline V lookup: CDR1 LNHNV, CDR2 YYDKDF (reference sequence). DNA of the CDR3: TGTGCCACCAGCAGAGATTCTGCGGGAGTCGGGTCCAATGAGCAGTTCTTC. This encodes CATSRDSAGVGSNEQFF. The complete variable domain, with remaining parts taken from reference TRBV15 and TRBJ2-1, reads DAMVIQNPRYQVTQFGKPVTLSCSQTLNHNVMYWYQQKSSQAPKLLFHYYDKDFNNEADTPDNFQSRRPNTSFCFLDIRSPGLGDTAMYLCATSRDSAGVGSNEQFFGPGTRLTVL.

The V gene is TRBV20-1, the J gene TRBJ2-5; 7 bases line up with TRBD2. V lost 0 bases, J lost 4 bases, and 8 bases stayed unmatched. Looked up from germline, CDR1 is DFQATT and CDR2 is SNEGSKA (reference sequence). The CDR3 has 15 residues. The CDR3 region is CSARDGRWSLETQYF. The CDR3 region has the DNA TGCAGTGCTAGAGACGGGAGGTGGTCGTTAGAGACCCAGTACTTC.

The V and J genes are TRBV9 and TRBJ1-2; 7 nucleotides align to TRBD1. V dropped 9 bases and J dropped 4; count of bases not matched to a gene: 6. The CDR3 is made up of 12 amino acids. The germline V gene has CDR1 SGDLS and CDR2 YYNGEE. The CDR3 reads CATGGLGYGYTF. CDR3 DNA sequence: TGTGCCACAGGGGGTCTCGGCTATGGCTACACCTTC.

The V and J genes are TRBV5-5 and TRBJ1-1; no definite D call. V was clipped by 2 bases and J by 2 bases, with 4 bases between them. Germline lookup yields CDR1 SGHKS and CDR2 YYEKEE (reference sequence). The CDR3 loop spans 12 amino acids. Here the CDR3 reads CASSFVNTEAFF. CDR3 nucleotide sequence: TGTGCCAGCAGCTTTGTCAACACTGAAGCTTTCTTT. Looking up the rest from reference TRBV5-5 and TRBJ1-1 gives the full variable domain: DAGVTQSPTHLIKTRGQQVTLRCSPISGHKSVSWYQQVLGQGPQFIFQYYEKEERGRGNFPDRFSARQFPNYSSELNVNALLLGDSALYLCASSFVNTEAFFGQGTRLTVV.